The 5 T cell receptor beta chains below were found in one sample sequenced in a study of graft-versus-host responses after intestinal transplantation. Lamina propria and intraepithelial lymphocytes were released by processing graft tissue. Repertoires were generated with immunoSEQ multiplex PCR, while TCRdb's copy carries only in-frame clones and drops some. This table has around 1,900 clones, 70% to 90% appearing once. The sequences come from ileum tissue, collected approximately 10 weeks after transplant. These receptors were obtained from a human patient who received an intestinal transplant, so some T cells may come from the graft donor.

The chain uses TRBV9 and TRBJ2-5; no firm D call. The CDR3 length is 11 residues. From germline, CDR1 is SGDLS and CDR2 YYNGEE. V was cut by 5 bases and J by 9 bases, with 11 bases left in between. The CDR3 nucleotides read TGTGCCAGCAGTGGAGACTCGGCCCAGTACTTC. Its translation is CASSGDSAQYF. Combining the CDR3 with reference TRBV9 and TRBJ2-5 gives the whole variable domain DSGVTQTPKHLITATGQRVTLRCSPRSGDLSVYWYQQSLDQGLQFLIQYYNGEERAKGNILERFSAQQFPDLHSELNLSSLELGDSALYFCASSGDSAQYFGPGTRLLVL.

Of note for this clone: Relative to the germline gene, one junction end is altered; a read error may explain this. This chain links TRBV5-1 with TRBJ2-7, with D perhaps TRBD2 (5 bases). Germline V gene data show CDR1 as SGHRS and CDR2 as YFSETQ. This CDR3 spans 14 amino acids. The CDR3 is CAGSFSVPPYEQYF. Written as DNA, the CDR3 is TGCGCCGGCAGCTTTAGCGTTCCCCCCTACGAGCAGTACTTC.

The chain couples TRBV9 to TRBJ1-5, with no clear D. Germline assignment: CDR1 SGDLS and CDR2 YYNGEE. V was pared by 4 bases and J by 9 bases, with 11 bases between. This CDR3 spans 12 amino acids. CDR3 region: CASSSIQGPQHF. CDR3 nucleotide sequence: TGTGCCAGCAGCTCAATCCAAGGGCCCCAGCATTTT.

This clone showed up just once. The chain has TRBV28 and TRBJ2-7; D possibly corresponds to TRBD2 (6 bases). V lost 3 bases and J lost 2, with 17 bases in between. The CDR3 is 16 amino acids. Looked up from germline, CDR1 is MDHEN and CDR2 is SYDVKM. In DNA form, the CDR3 reads TGTGCCAGCAGTTTCCCTACTAGCTCTCGGGCCTACGAGCAGTACTTC. This translates into CASSFPTSSRAYEQYF.

V and J are TRBV10-3 and TRBJ2-7; D is unresolved. The CDR3 is 15 amino acids. Trimming stripped 4 bases from V and 2 bases from J, with 15 bases between. Germline CDR1 is ENHRY and CDR2 is SYGVKD. As DNA, the CDR3 is TGTGCCATCAGTGGGCCCTGGGCAGACCCCTACGAGCAGTACTTC. It specifies CAISGPWADPYEQYF.